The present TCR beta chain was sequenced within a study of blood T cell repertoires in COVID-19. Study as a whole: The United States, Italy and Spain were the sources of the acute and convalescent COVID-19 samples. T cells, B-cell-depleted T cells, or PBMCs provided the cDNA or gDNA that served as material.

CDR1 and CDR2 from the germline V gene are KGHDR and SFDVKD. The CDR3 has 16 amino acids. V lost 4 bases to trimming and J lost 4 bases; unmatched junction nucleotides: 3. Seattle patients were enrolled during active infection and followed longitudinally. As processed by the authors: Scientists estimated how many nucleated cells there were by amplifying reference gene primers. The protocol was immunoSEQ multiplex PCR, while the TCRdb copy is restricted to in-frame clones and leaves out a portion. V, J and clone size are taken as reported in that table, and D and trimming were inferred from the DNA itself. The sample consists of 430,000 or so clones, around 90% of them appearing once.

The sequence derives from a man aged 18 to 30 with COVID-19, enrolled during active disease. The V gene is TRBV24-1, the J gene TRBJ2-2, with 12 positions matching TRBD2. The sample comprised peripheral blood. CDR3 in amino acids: CATSDPSGRATGELFF. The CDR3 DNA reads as TGTGCCACCAGTGACCCTAGCGGGAGGGCCACCGGGGAGCTGTTTTTT.